The rows below give T cell receptor beta chains drawn from one sample of a study of PD-1 blockade in classical Hodgkin lymphoma. Profiled with immunoSEQ multiplex PCR; TCRdb holds only in-frame clones, not every one. Among tens of thousands of clones listed, about 85% were seen once. The material was peripheral blood mononuclear cells (PBMCs), obtained before the fourth cycle of nivolumab. These receptors were collected from a human donor with classical Hodgkin lymphoma. The CDR3 runs from the conserved cysteine through the conserved F or W. Each record gives: CDR3 protein, CDR3 DNA, D gene, V gene, J gene. A D gene is named only where the DNA matches it firmly.

cdr3_aa: CASSRLAGTSTDTQYF
cdr3_nt: TGCGCCAGCAGTCGATTAGCGGGGACTAGCACAGATACGCAGTATTTT
d_call: TRBD2
v_call: TRBV4-1
j_call: TRBJ2-3

cdr3_aa: CASSLASGSPSYNEQFF
cdr3_nt: TGCGCCAGCAGCTTGGCGAGTGGCAGCCCCTCCTACAATGAGCAGTTCTTC
d_call: NA
v_call: TRBV5-1
j_call: TRBJ2-1

cdr3_aa: CASSLGGGGQETQYF
cdr3_nt: TGTGCCAGCAGCTTAGGGGGCGGGGGCCAAGAGACCCAGTACTTC
d_call: TRBD2
v_call: TRBV11-2
j_call: TRBJ2-5

cdr3_aa: CASSLGLAGYNEQFF
cdr3_nt: TGTGCCAGCAGCTTAGGACTAGCGGGGTACAATGAGCAGTTCTTC
d_call: TRBD2
v_call: TRBV7-2
j_call: TRBJ2-1

cdr3_aa: CASSLVSGYEQYF
cdr3_nt: TGTGCCAGCAGCTTAGTTTCGGGGTACGAGCAGTACTTC
d_call: NA
v_call: TRBV11-2
j_call: TRBJ2-7

cdr3_aa: CASSGGGGGHTGELFF
cdr3_nt: TGTGCCAGCAGTGGGGGGGGTGGAGGGCACACCGGGGAGCTGTTTTTT
d_call: TRBD2
v_call: TRBV25-1
j_call: TRBJ2-2

cdr3_aa: CASSVRTSGGPSTDTQYF
cdr3_nt: TGTGCCAGCAGCGTGAGGACTAGCGGGGGGCCCAGCACAGATACGCAGTATTTT
d_call: TRBD2
v_call: TRBV9
j_call: TRBJ2-3

cdr3_aa: CASSAREGVFGGYTF
cdr3_nt: TGTGCCAGCAGCGCCCGGGAGGGCGTATTTGGTGGCTACACCTTC
d_call: NA
v_call: TRBV9
j_call: TRBJ1-2

cdr3_aa: CASSPGAGGNQPQHF
cdr3_nt: TGCGCCAGCAGCCCGGGAGCGGGGGGTAATCAGCCCCAGCATTTT
d_call: NA
v_call: TRBV5-1
j_call: TRBJ1-5

cdr3_aa: CASSPRQSISGNTIYF
cdr3_nt: TGTGCCAGCTCACCACGTCAGAGTATCTCTGGAAACACCATATATTTT
d_call: NA
v_call: TRBV18
j_call: TRBJ1-3

cdr3_aa: CASSSTHLGGEKLFF
cdr3_nt: TGTGCCAGCAGTTCAACCCACCTGGGTGGGGAAAAACTGTTTTTT
d_call: NA
v_call: TRBV6-5
j_call: TRBJ1-4

cdr3_aa: CASVGMTGEYINQPQHF
cdr3_nt: TGTGCCAGTGTAGGTATGACAGGGGAATATATCAATCAGCCCCAGCATTTT
d_call: TRBD1
v_call: TRBV19
j_call: TRBJ1-5

cdr3_aa: CASTGKGTSGNTIYF
cdr3_nt: TGTGCCAGCACCGGGAAGGGGACTTCTGGAAACACCATATATTTT
d_call: NA
v_call: TRBV5-6
j_call: TRBJ1-3

cdr3_aa: CASSPSPIIDEQFF
cdr3_nt: TGTGCCAGCTCACCCAGCCCGATTATCGATGAGCAGTTCTTC
d_call: NA
v_call: TRBV18
j_call: TRBJ2-1

cdr3_aa: CASEMTGPSGNTIYF
cdr3_nt: TGTGCCAGCGAGATGACAGGGCCCTCTGGAAACACCATATATTTT
d_call: TRBD1
v_call: TRBV14
j_call: TRBJ1-3

cdr3_aa: CASSLRGSDEQYF
cdr3_nt: TGTGCCAGCAGCTTACGAGGGTCGGACGAGCAGTACTTC
d_call: NA
v_call: TRBV7-9
j_call: TRBJ2-7